This T cell receptor (beta chain) comes out of a study of blood T cell repertoires in COVID-19. This table comes from immunoSEQ multiplex PCR, and its TCRdb copy is limited to in-frame clones, with some not included. The table records more than 90,000 clones, around 81% of them present only once. Per the germline V gene, CDR1 is SGHVS and CDR2 is FQNEAQ. The CDR3 has 13 amino acids. V shed 7 bases and J shed 3 bases, with 10 bases lying between them. The receptor comes from a man aged 55-75 years with acute or convalescent COVID-19. The rearrangement joins TRBV7-8 to TRBJ1-5, with D possibly matching TRBD1 (5 bases). The specimen sequenced was peripheral blood. Here the CDR3 reads CASTGGPNQPQHF. The CDR3 nucleotides are TGTGCCAGCACCGGGGGACCCAATCAGCCCCAGCATTTT.